One T cell receptor beta chain is described in this entry. The antigen it recognizes is unknown. There are no base qualities to consult, and no much larger clone falls within one base. The source of the sample is a study of blood T cell repertoires in COVID-19 (dated by TCRdb to the early 2020s). For the study in its entirety: Samples from collaborators originated in the United States, Italy and Spain and spanned both the acute and convalescent phases of COVID-19. The material from the prospective study consisted of cDNA or gDNA derived from T cells, B-cell-depleted T cells, or PBMCs. Subjects who had been exposed to COVID-19, were actively infected with it, or had recovered from it provided the deeply sampled blood TCRbeta repertoires that made up the dataset. A freely available public database, intended as a resource for researchers studying the immune response to SARS-CoV-2, is where the repertoires were released. The samples were drawn from two sources: the first 160 participants of the ongoing ImmuneRACE study, and over 950 subjects contributed by 6 global collaborators. Nearly every sample came with metadata listing a de-identified subject ID, COVID-19 status, age in years and sex. Where HLA class I and class II types were available, the types were taken from metadata supplied by the sample provider, not from assay-based typing.

TCRbeta CDR3 regions were amplified from genomic DNA by means of the immunoSEQ Assay, a bias-controlled multiplex PCR. The authors' pipeline ran thus. The number of nucleated cells in each sample was estimated from the amplification of reference gene primers within the assay. To quantify the absolute abundance of each unique TCRbeta CDR3 rearrangement, sequence reads were collapsed and filtered. For each sample, productive Simpson clonality was calculated as the square root of Simpson's diversity index over productive rearrangements. TCRdb holds this immuneACCESS table with in-frame rearrangements only. Some clones are missing; in checked studies, unresolved V genes explain under half, and the rest has no known cause. The V and J calls and the clone size are those of that table, but D and trimming were determined from the DNA. The table for this sample lists tens of thousands of clones; under 90% of them were counted only once. The ten largest clones take up roughly 3.2% of the sample.

Collaborating institutions collected whole blood in K2EDTA tubes following their own protocols. For TCRbeta analysis, collaborator samples were shipped as frozen whole blood, as isolated PBMCs, or as DNA extracted from either sample type. General study outcomes and caveats: The quantity of clinical and demographic metadata differed by source and by participant and was supplied without curation.

The germline V gene encodes CDR1 KGHDR and CDR2 SFDVKD. The CDR3, cysteine through phenylalanine, is 15 amino acids long. This entry keeps only the CDR3 DNA: 45 bases, framed from base 1. Trimming removed 6 bases from V and 7 bases from J, leaving 18 bases between the germline ends. The rearrangement joined TRBV24-1 to TRBJ2-1; a tentative D match to TRBD2 spans 5 bases. Sequenced material: peripheral blood. This sequence originates from a man aged 50-60 years with active COVID-19. In nucleotides, the sequence is TGTGCCACCAGTTCATTCGAGGGAGTAGATAATGAGCAGTTCTTC. It translates to CATSSFEGVDNEQFF.